Below, one T cell receptor beta chain is given with its context. What it binds is not known. Trimming took 5 bases from V and 0 from J, leaving 10 bases between them. This CDR3 comprises 15 residues. In germline, CDR1 is MNHEY, CDR2 SVGAGI. Method: immunoSEQ multiplex PCR; TCRdb's copy keeps in-frame clones and lacks some. The sample lists 150,000 to 190,000 clones, approximately 90% occurring once. Described time point: blood 2 weeks post-SBRT. As to treatment: 15 Gy SBRT to primary tumor, nephrectomy 4 weeks later. The sample originates from a study of radiation and T cells in renal cell carcinoma. Across the whole study: Nephrectomy followed 15 Gy stereotactic body radiation by 4 weeks.

Study outcomes and limitations: Baseline intratumoral clonotype presence is unknown without pretreatment biopsies.

This sequence originates from a woman between 50 and 59 years old with renal cell carcinoma. The input for sequencing was blood, taken from a patient whose treatment included radiotherapy and nephrectomy. The chain is built from TRBV6-5 and TRBJ2-2; D is perhaps TRBD1 (6 bases). The CDR3 coding sequence is TGTGCCAGCAGTCGCCGGACAGCGAACACCGGGGAGCTGTTTTTT. It specifies CASSRRTANTGELFF.